This record looks at one T cell receptor beta chain sequence and its context. The CDR3 loop spans 14 amino acids. The germline V and J ends were trimmed by 4 bases and 3 bases, with 12 bases remaining between them. Germline V gives CDR1 SGHTA, CDR2 FQGTGA. This sample was included in a study of blood T cell repertoires in COVID-19. Looking at the study overall: Material from acute and convalescent COVID-19 was sourced from the United States, Italy and Spain. T cells, B-cell-depleted T cells, or PBMCs provided the cDNA or gDNA that served as material.

In the original analysis: How many nucleated cells were present was estimated from reference gene primer amplification. Generated by immunoSEQ multiplex PCR, the TCRdb table keeps only in-frame clones and is missing some. That table supplies the V and J calls and clone size; D and trimming were determined from the DNA. The top ten hold over 10% of the sample, which has some 160,000 clones, approximately 83% seen once. This TCR was recovered from a man aged 65-85 years who had recovered from COVID-19. Sequenced sample: peripheral blood. The chain has TRBV7-3 and TRBJ1-2, with a tentative D call TRBD1 (6 bases). The CDR3 is CASSSGGADYGYTF. CDR3 DNA: TGTGCCAGCAGCTCCGGGGGGGCCGACTATGGCTACACCTTC. The full variable domain, rest sourced from reference TRBV7-3 and TRBJ1-2, is GAGVSQTPSNKVTEKGKYVELRCDPISGHTALYWYRQSLGQGPEFLIYFQGTGAADDSGLPNDRFFAVRPEGSVSTLKIQRTERGDSAVYLCASSSGGADYGYTFGSGTRLTVV.